This T cell receptor (beta chain) was recorded in a study of CD8+ T cells in alopecia areata. At the level of the study: In an open-label trial, patients got 5 to 10 mg tofacitinib twice daily.

Study outcomes and limitations: Scalp samples also yield sequences from resident alphabeta T cells of normal skin. Treatment with tofacitinib significantly lowered scalp clonality and reduced expanded CD8+ clones among the top 100.

Trimming cost V 2 bases and J 1 base, with 15 bases left between them. Looked up from germline, CDR1 is SGHVS and CDR2 is FQNEAQ. The CDR3 contains 16 residues. Treatment described: oral pan-JAK inhibitor, 5-10 mg twice daily. In alopecia areata patients, both lesional scalp punch biopsies and peripheral blood were collected. Turning to this clone: The antigen remains unidentified.

Following RNA extraction, reverse transcription yielded cDNA that acted as the sequencing template. Here immunoSEQ multiplex PCR was the method, and the copy in TCRdb shows in-frame clones only, minus some. The sample includes 130,000 or so clones, around 87% of them seen just once. Sequences were derived from CD8+ T cells sorted from blood, sampled at week 4, from a patient treated with tofacitinib. V is TRBV7-8 and J is TRBJ2-7; weak D call: TRBD1 (6 bases). The TCR sequence derives from a human donor with alopecia areata. CDR3 sequence: CASSLSHTGKSYEQYF. CDR3 sequence (DNA): TGTGCCAGCAGCTTATCACACACAGGGAAATCCTACGAGCAGTACTTC.